The 8 T cell receptor beta chains in this list originate from one sample, sequenced in a study of T cells in Graves' hyperthyroidism and ophthalmopathy. Using RNA transcripts as the source, TCR beta CDR3 regions were amplified. The TCR CDR3 was amplified in a first-round RT-PCR using the HTBI primer set. TCRdb re-analysed the multiplex PCR reads in MiXCR, keeping a single row per CDR3 protein. Among roughly 260,000 distinct CDR3 sequences listed, about 15% were seen once. Sequences were obtained from blood. The origin of the receptors is a woman aged 40-49 years with Graves' hyperthyroidism that later progressed to Graves' ophthalmopathy.

This clonotype was seen at least ten times. The V call is TRBV14, the J call TRBJ1-2, with unresolved D. This CDR3 is built from 14 residues. V was trimmed by 0 bases and J by 0 bases, leaving 5 bases between them. Germline V gene lookup returns CDR1 SGHDN and CDR2 FVKESK. CDR3 loop: CASSQELPNYGYTF. DNA of the CDR3: TGTGCCAGCAGCCAAGAGCTCCCTAACTATGGCTACACCTTC.

This clonotype has ten or more counts. The chain recombines TRBV18 with TRBJ1-3, with D unclear. The V and J ends lost 3 bases and 7 bases respectively, with 19 bases between them. Germline V gene lookup returns CDR1 KGHSH and CDR2 LQKENI. The CDR3 is 16 amino acids. In DNA form, the CDR3 reads TGTGCCAGCTCACCGCTAGCCGCGCGCGCGGAGAACACCATATATTTT. Protein product: CASSPLAARAENTIYF.

This clonotype was observed many times. CDR3 loop: CSVHHVTGELFF. The CDR3 nucleotides read TGCAGCGTTCACCACGTCACCGGGGAGCTGTTTTTT. V usage is TRBV29-1 and J usage is TRBJ2-2, with D unresolved. Germline V gene sequence: CDR1 SQVTM, CDR2 ANQGSEA. V was shortened by 5 bases and J by 4 bases, with 8 bases between the two germline ends. The CDR3 runs 12 residues.

The gene calls are TRBV30 and TRBJ2-3; the D gene is possibly TRBD2 (5 bases). This CDR3 spans 15 amino acids. V was trimmed by 5 bases and J by 0 bases, leaving 15 bases between them. Per germline, CDR1 GTSNPN and CDR2 SVGIG (reference sequence). The CDR3 sequence is CAWDRGASSTDTQYF. The CDR3 DNA is TGTGCCTGGGATCGTGGTGCTAGCAGCACAGATACGCAGTATTTT.

This clonotype came up a few times. A read error may be the cause here, since a much bigger clone is one base away. The V and J genes are TRBV4-1 and TRBJ2-2, with 8 bases matching TRBD2. CDR1 and CDR2 from the germline V gene are MGHRA and YSYEKL. This CDR3 spans 16 amino acids. CDR3 residues: CASIQVGTRWTGELFF. In nucleotides, the CDR3 is TGCGCCAGCATCCAAGTCGGGACTAGATGGACCGGGGAGCTGTTTTTT.

This clonotype has at least ten counts. This chain connects TRBV28 to TRBJ2-1, with D unresolved. Trimming removed 3 bases at V and 7 bases at J, with 19 bases between. This CDR3 comprises 16 residues. CDR1 is MDHEN and CDR2 is SYDVKM in the germline V gene. The DNA for the CDR3 is TGTGCCAGCAGTTTTCCCGATAACCCCATTCGGAATGAGCAGTTCTTC. It translates to CASSFPDNPIRNEQFF.

This rearrangement joins TRBV28 to TRBJ1-2, with D possibly TRBD1 on 5 matching bases. Germline CDR1 MDHEN, CDR2 SYDVKM. V was trimmed by 5 bases and J by 2 bases, leaving 12 bases between them. This CDR3 is built from 14 residues. The CDR3 region has the DNA TGTGCCAGCAGTCCAGGGTTTGGGAACTATGGCTACACCTTC. Amino acids: CASSPGFGNYGYTF.

The table lists this clonotype with many counts. The CDR3 here is CASSHHSRTASYEQYF. DNA of the CDR3: TGTGCCAGCAGCCACCACAGTCGGACAGCCTCCTACGAGCAGTACTTC. The J gene is TRBJ2-7, the V gene TRBV9; weak D call: TRBD1 (6 bases). The CDR3 loop spans 16 amino acids. V was cut by 4 bases and J by 0 bases, with 17 bases left in between. The germline gives CDR1 SGDLS, CDR2 YYNGEE.